Below, one TCR beta chain is given with its context. No antigen is known for it. The input lacks base qualities; no much larger clone sits a single base away. For sequencing of the TCRbeta CDR3 region, genomic DNA was extracted from the sorted cells. The immunoSEQ Assay was used to sequence the TCRbeta CDR3 regions. TCRdb obtained this table from immuneACCESS and retained in-frame rearrangements with V and J assigned. These tables miss some clones; where compared with another copy, unresolved V genes account for less than half of the shortfall, and the remainder is unexplained. The sample table records roughly 15,000 clones; about four fifths of these occur just once. Jointly, the top ten make up over 9% of the sample. This sample is part of a study of OX40 agonist ivuxolimab in advanced cancers. The study in broad terms: Ivuxolimab, which targeted the costimulatory receptor OX40 (CD134), was an agonistic, fully human IgG2 monoclonal antibody. Intravenous ivuxolimab was administered to patients every 2 weeks at six dose levels: 0.01, 0.1, 0.3, 1.5, 3 and 10 mg/kg. Patients were allowed to have had prior anti-PD-1, anti-PD-L1 or anti-CTLA-4 therapy, and 40% of the dose-escalation patients had been treated with checkpoint inhibitors. Of the approximately 54 dose-escalation patients, hepatocellular carcinoma was present in about 20, melanoma in approximately 15, renal cell carcinoma in 9 and head and neck cancer in 9. In the dose-escalation cohort, around four fifths of patients were male, and the mean age was around 60 years with a range of roughly 23 to 79. The paper reports the monotherapy dose-escalation portion (N of about 50 patients) of the phase I ivuxolimab trial. Peripheral TCRbeta sequencing aimed to test whether ivuxolimab altered TCR sequence diversity and caused clonal T-cell expansion. Partial responses occurred in three dose-escalation patients, of whom one had hepatocellular carcinoma and two had cutaneous melanoma.

Unmatched junction bases come to 1, with V trimmed by 3 bases and J by 5 bases. Reading the germline V gene gives CDR1 SGDLS and CDR2 YYNGEE. Taken from cysteine to phenylalanine, the CDR3 has 13 residues. Kept here is only the CDR3 DNA, which spans 39 bases and is read in frame from base 1. Patients with autoimmune disease history or receiving systemic immunosuppression were excluded from the trial. Peripheral blood for TCR sequencing was collected from all dose cohorts at baseline, on cycle 4 day 1, and on cycle 7 day 1. The samples were drawn from a first-in-human, open-label, multicenter phase I dose-escalation trial of ivuxolimab. Adults with locally advanced or metastatic melanoma, renal cell, hepatocellular, or head and neck squamous cell carcinoma were enrolled in the trial. Before TCR sequencing, CD4+ T cells and CD8+ T cells were sorted from peripheral blood as separate populations. What the study reported, not specific to this receptor: Antigen specificity was not determined for the clonally expanded peripheral T cells. After ivuxolimab, more expanded clones were found on average in CD8+ T cells than in CD4+ T cells. Low levels of normalized T-cell clonal expansion were also seen in some patients who did not respond. In partial responders in the 0.1-3.0 mg/kg groups, normalized peripheral clonal expansion was found to be among the lowest, especially among CD8+ T cells. At doses from 0.1 to 3.0 mg/kg, clonal expansion was seen in both CD4+ and CD8+ blood T cells between baseline and week 6.

This sequence originates from an adult with an advanced solid tumor such as melanoma, head and neck, liver or kidney cancer. The source was CD4+ or CD8+ T cells sorted from blood, collected in a trial of the OX40 agonist ivuxolimab. Recombination linked TRBV9 to TRBJ2-1; TRBD1 fits 8 bases in the junction. The sequenced DNA is TGTGCCAGCAGCGGGACAGGGAACAATGAGCAGTTCTTC. Its protein is CASSGTGNNEQFF.